These T cell receptor beta chains were read from a single sample in a study of shared clonotypes between healthy human individuals. Using immunoSEQ multiplex PCR, the repertoire was profiled, and TCRdb retains in-frame clones only, with some absent. The sample comprises 1.6 million or so clones, approximately 96% of which are singletons, and about 1% rests with the top ten. The sequencing sample was made of naive CD4+ T cells sorted from blood. These receptor sequences come from a man aged 25-45 years in good health. Each CDR3 is given with its conserved first and last residue. The D gene is left open where the match is weak. Part of the rows lack a size; the others show once, few, many or a class for expanded clones.

>TRBV2|TRBJ2-5|.|.
CASNYRPQETQYF
TGTGCCAGCAATTACCGGCCCCAAGAGACCCAGTACTTC
>TRBV14|TRBJ2-5|.|TRBD1
CASSQYGQAGTQYF
TGTGCCAGCAGCCAATACGGACAGGCCGGGACCCAGTACTTC
>TRBV6-5|TRBJ1-5|.|TRBD1
CASSGQGGNQPQHF
TGTGCCAGCAGCGGACAGGGAGGCAATCAGCCCCAGCATTTT
>TRBV9|TRBJ2-1|once|.
CASSPHAPTYNEQFF
TGTGCCAGCAGCCCCCACGCCCCCACCTACAATGAGCAGTTCTTC
>TRBV28|TRBJ2-1|.|.
CASSFSAQLGGSYNEQFF
TGTGCCAGCAGTTTTAGTGCCCAGCTGGGAGGTTCCTACAATGAGCAGTTCTTC
>TRBV7-3|TRBJ2-3|once|.
CASSPGGDTQYF
TGTGCCAGCAGCCCCGGGGGAGATACGCAGTATTTT
>TRBV18|TRBJ2-1|.|TRBD1
CASSPPDRDRISSYNEQFF
TGTGCCAGCTCACCACCGGACAGGGATCGGATAAGCTCCTACAATGAGCAGTTCTTC
>TRBV19|TRBJ2-2|.|.
CASTRRGAPGELFF
TGTGCCAGTACCCGACGAGGGGCGCCCGGGGAGCTGTTTTTT
>TRBV28|TRBJ1-5|.|TRBD1
CASSTSGTGTGGRSNQPQHF
TGTGCCAGCAGTACTTCCGGGACAGGGACTGGGGGGAGAAGCAATCAGCCCCAGCATTTT
>TRBV15|TRBJ1-4|.|.
CATSRPVSWVAATNEKLFF
TGTGCCACCAGCAGACCAGTGAGCTGGGTTGCTGCAACTAATGAAAAACTGTTTTTT
>TRBV19|TRBJ2-3|.|.
CASSSRASTDTQYF
TGTGCCAGTAGTTCTCGGGCCAGCACAGATACGCAGTATTTT
>TRBV11-3|TRBJ2-3|.|TRBD1
CASSYRGVIGSDTQYF
TGTGCCAGCAGCTACAGGGGCGTAATAGGTTCCGATACGCAGTATTTT
>TRBV9|TRBJ1-2|once|.
CASSGGTAGYTF
TGTGCCAGCAGTGGGGGGACGGCTGGCTACACCTTC
>TRBV30|TRBJ1-1|.|.
CAWSALGHRNTEAFF
TGTGCCTGGAGTGCCCTGGGACACAGGAACACTGAAGCTTTCTTT
>TRBV21-1|TRBJ2-1|once|.
CASSKDLATGATEQFF
TGTGCCAGCAGCAAAGACTTAGCGACAGGGGCGACTGAGCAGTTCTTC
>TRBV27|TRBJ2-1|once|TRBD2
CASNPAGGTYNEQFF
TGTGCCAGCAACCCAGCGGGAGGAACCTACAATGAGCAGTTCTTC
>TRBV18|TRBJ2-1|.|TRBD2
CATLPRAGGRNEQFF
TGTGCCACTCTCCCCAGAGCGGGAGGCAGGAATGAGCAGTTCTTC
>TRBV4-2|TRBJ2-7|once|TRBD2
CASSDGAGGTEQYF
TGTGCCAGCAGCGATGGAGCGGGAGGGACTGAGCAGTACTTC
>TRBV28|TRBJ1-2|.|.
CASSGAYTPSLSHYGYTF
TGTGCCAGCAGTGGGGCTTACACCCCCAGTCTGTCCCACTATGGCTACACCTTC
>TRBV19|TRBJ2-2|.|.
CASQLSVLPGELFF
TGTGCCAGTCAGTTATCTGTTTTACCCGGGGAGCTGTTTTTT
>TRBV27|TRBJ1-2|.|TRBD1
CASSSSGGAHYGYTF
TGTGCCAGCAGTTCTTCAGGGGGCGCGCACTATGGCTACACCTTC
>TRBV5-1|TRBJ2-2|.|.
CASSFTSNTGELFF
TGCGCCAGCAGCTTTACTTCGAACACCGGGGAGCTGTTTTTT
>TRBV19|TRBJ2-2|.|.
CASSFSGANTGELFF
TGTGCCAGTAGTTTCTCAGGGGCCAACACCGGGGAGCTGTTTTTT
>TRBV29-1|TRBJ1-1|.|.
CSVVLGTGKAFF
TGCAGCGTTGTGCTGGGAACAGGGAAAGCTTTCTTT
>TRBV19|TRBJ2-5|.|.
CASSGGRRETQYF
TGTGCCAGTAGTGGGGGTCGTCGGGAGACCCAGTACTTC
>TRBV20-1|TRBJ2-1|.|.
CSAGHHNEQFF
TGCAGTGCCGGACACCACAATGAGCAGTTCTTC
>TRBV9|TRBJ2-1|.|.
CASSVSSSNNEQFF
TGTGCCAGCAGCGTCTCTAGCAGCAACAATGAGCAGTTCTTC
>TRBV6-5|TRBJ1-1|.|.
CASSYGGQAFF
TGTGCCAGCAGTTACGGGGGGCAAGCTTTCTTT
>TRBV6-4|TRBJ1-5|.|TRBD1
CASSYNDRGPNQPQHF
TGTGCCAGCAGCTACAACGACAGGGGGCCTAATCAGCCCCAGCATTTT
>TRBV5-1|TRBJ1-1|.|.
CASSVAGGGRSPAFF
TGCGCCAGCAGCGTAGCAGGTGGGGGTCGGAGTCCAGCTTTCTTT
>TRBV6-5|TRBJ1-2|.|.
CASSYSGGSNYGYTF
TGTGCCAGCAGTTACTCGGGCGGGTCTAACTATGGCTACACCTTC
>TRBV9|TRBJ2-2|few|.
CASSPDRATGELFF
TGTGCCAGCAGCCCGGACAGAGCCACCGGGGAGCTGTTTTTT
>TRBV5-5|TRBJ1-4|.|.
CASSSIGRTGSEKLFF
TGTGCCAGCAGCTCCATAGGACGGACCGGGAGTGAAAAACTGTTTTTT
>TRBV5-4|TRBJ2-3|.|.
CAIGLKPDTQYF
TGTGCCATCGGTCTTAAACCAGATACGCAGTATTTT
>TRBV28|TRBJ2-7|.|TRBD2
CASSPVVAGVPEQYF
TGTGCCAGCAGTCCCGTGGTAGCGGGAGTTCCCGAGCAGTACTTC
>TRBV28|TRBJ2-7|once|.
CASSSQGGEQYF
TGTGCCAGCAGTTCACAGGGTGGCGAGCAGTACTTC
>TRBV4-3|TRBJ2-2|once|.
CASSQDHPGELFF
TGCGCCAGCAGCCAAGATCATCCCGGGGAGCTGTTTTTT
>TRBV9|TRBJ2-1|once|TRBD2
CASSVGSGITGEQFF
TGTGCCAGCAGCGTAGGAAGCGGGATAACCGGTGAGCAGTTCTTC
>TRBV7-2|TRBJ2-3|.|TRBD2
CAGSSGFSTDTQYF
TGTGCCGGAAGTAGCGGGTTTAGCACAGATACGCAGTATTTT
>TRBV9|TRBJ2-3|.|.
CASSVRGSTDTQYF
TGTGCCAGCAGCGTACGCGGGAGCACAGATACGCAGTATTTT
>TRBV5-1|TRBJ2-5|.|.
CASSLESLGTQYF
TGCGCCAGCAGCTTGGAAAGCTTAGGGACCCAGTACTTC
>TRBV4-3|TRBJ2-6|.|.
CASSHLPGVLAGANVLTF
TGCGCCAGCAGCCACCTTCCGGGGGTTCTAGCTGGGGCCAACGTCCTGACTTTC
>TRBV18|TRBJ2-1|.|.
CASSSSRAYNEQFF
TGTGCCAGCTCTTCCTCGAGGGCGTACAATGAGCAGTTCTTC
>TRBV10-1|TRBJ2-3|.|.
CASRPGRDTDTQYF
TGCGCCAGCCGACCCGGACGGGACACAGATACGCAGTATTTT
>TRBV7-6|TRBJ2-2|.|TRBD1
CASSLTIGTGDTGELFF
TGTGCCAGCAGCTTGACAATCGGGACAGGGGACACCGGGGAGCTGTTTTTT
>TRBV18|TRBJ1-1|.|.
CASSPLTGFGGVVNTEAFF
TGTGCCAGCTCACCATTGACGGGCTTCGGAGGGGTGGTGAACACTGAAGCTTTCTTT
>TRBV14|TRBJ2-5|.|TRBD2
CASSQISGSQQETQYF
TGTGCCAGCAGCCAGATTAGCGGGAGTCAACAAGAGACCCAGTACTTC
>TRBV14|TRBJ2-1|.|TRBD2
CASSRTSGSRGEQFF
TGTGCCAGCAGCCGGACTAGCGGGAGTCGGGGTGAGCAGTTCTTC
>TRBV2|TRBJ2-5|.|.
CASSAFRRKNQETQYF
TGTGCCAGCAGTGCCTTCAGGAGAAAAAACCAAGAGACCCAGTACTTC
>TRBV11-2|TRBJ2-3|.|.
CASSILRGDTQYF
TGTGCCAGCAGCATACTACGAGGAGATACGCAGTATTTT
>TRBV5-1|TRBJ1-5|.|.
CASSSWDGGRPQHF
TGCGCCAGCAGCTCCTGGGACGGGGGGAGGCCCCAGCATTTT
>TRBV2|TRBJ2-5|.|TRBD1
CASSEATGTETQYF
TGTGCCAGCAGTGAAGCGACAGGGACGGAGACCCAGTACTTC
>TRBV28|TRBJ2-6|few|.
CASSHQGSGANVLTF
TGTGCCAGCAGTCACCAGGGTTCTGGGGCCAACGTCCTGACTTTC
>TRBV28|TRBJ2-1|.|.
CASSLFYNEQFF
TGTGCCAGCAGTTTATTCTACAATGAGCAGTTCTTC
>TRBV6-5|TRBJ2-1|.|.
CASSYSVTGYNEQFF
TGTGCCAGCAGTTACTCGGTTACTGGTTACAATGAGCAGTTCTTC